This T cell receptor beta chain was recovered during a study of blood T cell repertoires in COVID-19. Study-wide background: PBMCs, B-cell-depleted T cells, or T cells were the source of the cDNA or gDNA that made up the material.

This clone was detected ten times or more. Original analysis: Reference gene primer amplification gave estimated nucleated cell counts. The table came from immunoSEQ multiplex PCR; TCRdb's copy has only in-frame clones and leaves some out. The D gene and trimming were derived from the DNA, and the V and J assignments and clone size from that table. Among 60,000 to 75,000 clones, roughly three quarters were seen once, and the ten largest hold roughly half. There are 14 residues in the CDR3. Germline V lookup: CDR1 SNHLY, CDR2 FYNNEI. V lost 4 bases, J lost 5 bases, and 14 bases lay in between. Specimen: peripheral blood. The source of this sequence is a woman at least 80 years old with acute or convalescent COVID-19. V and J are TRBV2 and TRBJ1-1; D is uncertain. CDR3 in DNA: TGTGCCAGCAGTGGGCCGGGTGGAGGTACTGAAGCTTTCTTT. Translation: CASSGPGGGTEAFF.